The 32 T cell receptor beta chains listed next were all sequenced from one sample in a study of cytomegalovirus exposure and HLA in healthy donors. Both 60 Vbeta primers and 13 Jbeta primers went into the PCR. Clones were sequenced by immunoSEQ multiplex PCR, and TCRdb holds only the in-frame ones, with some missing. This sample carries about 77,000 clones, approximately 78% of them seen once, and the ten largest clones take approximately 4.6%. Sample: PBMCs. All receptors derive from a man aged 35 to 55 in good health and CMV-seronegative.

The genes are TRBV11-3 and TRBJ2-3; no clear D gene. In germline, CDR1 is SGHNT, CDR2 YENEEA. The CDR3 is made up of 14 amino acids. Trimming removed 0 bases at V and 4 bases at J, with 8 bases between. This chain's CDR3 is CASSLDSRPDTQYF. The CDR3 DNA sequence: TGTGCCAGCAGCTTAGACTCGCGGCCAGATACGCAGTATTTT. The full variable domain, with the rest looked up from reference TRBV11-3 and TRBJ2-3, is EAGVVQSPRYKIIEKKQPVAFWCNPISGHNTLYWYLQNLGQGPELLIRYENEEAVDDSQLPKDRFSAERLKGVDSTLKIQPAELGDSAVYLCASSLDSRPDTQYFGPGTRLTVL.

This clone was counted only a few times. The junction and the germline gene differ at one end; a read error may be behind it. This sequence joins TRBV6-1 and TRBJ2-7, with 8 positions matching TRBD2. The CDR3 sequence is 13 residues long. Germline values: CDR1 MNHNS, CDR2 SASEGT. CDR3 loop: CASSTGRAYEQYF. In DNA form, the CDR3 reads TGTGCCAGCAGCACCGGGAGGGCCTATGAGCAGTACTTC.

This chain connects TRBV25-1 to TRBJ2-3, with TRBD2 identical over 12 bases. This CDR3 region has 17 residues. Trimming at V came to 5 bases and at J to 4 bases, leaving 10 bases not matched to a gene. Germline CDR1 reads MGHDK; CDR2 reads SYGVNS. The CDR3 coding sequence is TGTGCCAGCAGTCCCATCCCTAGCGGGAGGGAGTCAGATACGCAGTATTTT. Amino acids: CASSPIPSGRESDTQYF.

J is TRBJ2-7 and V is TRBV7-2; no reliable D call. V gave up 5 bases and J gave up 4 bases, with 12 bases separating them. Germline CDR1 SGHTA, CDR2 FQGNSA. The CDR3 loop spans 13 amino acids. The CDR3 nucleotides are TGTGCCAGCAGCCCTCCCGGGTGGTACGAGCAGTACTTC. This translates into CASSPPGWYEQYF. Together with reference TRBV7-2 and TRBJ2-7, the CDR3 gives the full variable domain: GAGVSQSPSNKVTEKGKDVELRCDPISGHTALYWYRQSLGQGLEFLIYFQGNSAPDKSGLPSDRFSAERTGGSVSTLTIQRTQQEDSAVYLCASSPPGWYEQYFGPGTRLTVT.

CDR3 sequence (DNA): TGTGCCACTGGGTGGAGCTTCGGTTTGTCCTACGAGCAGTACTTC. It translates to CATGWSFGLSYEQYF. The chain employs TRBV6-5 and TRBJ2-7; D not certain. The CDR3 loop spans 15 amino acids. Germline lookup yields CDR1 MNHEY and CDR2 SVGAGI. The V and J ends lost 10 bases and 1 base respectively, with 20 bases between them.

This clone was observed a handful of times. The V call is TRBV11-3, the J call TRBJ2-1; D may be TRBD1 (5 bases). CDR3 length: 11 residues. Germline V gives CDR1 SGHNT, CDR2 YENEEA. The V end lost 2 bases, the J end lost 9 bases, and 5 bases lay between the germline ends. This CDR3 reads CASSLRGEQFF. The DNA for the CDR3 is TGTGCCAGCAGCTTAAGGGGTGAGCAGTTCTTC.

In its sample, this clone is medium-sized. J is TRBJ2-1 and V is TRBV10-3; 10 positions agree with TRBD1. Germline loops: CDR1 ENHRY, CDR2 SYGVKD. V lost 4 bases and J lost 7; bases outside the gene matches: 7. CDR3 length: 15 amino acids. For the CDR3, the DNA is TGTGCCATCAGTGGGGACAGGGGTGGGGATAATGAGCAGTTCTTC. Amino acid sequence: CAISGDRGGDNEQFF.

This rearrangement joins TRBV9 to TRBJ2-3; D may be TRBD1 (5 bases). This CDR3 region has 14 residues. CDR1 and CDR2 from the germline V gene are SGDLS and YYNGEE. The germline V and J ends were trimmed by 1 base and 4 bases, with 10 bases remaining between them. CDR3 nucleotide sequence: TGTGCCAGCAGCGTAAGCTTGGGGCCAGATACGCAGTATTTT. Residues: CASSVSLGPDTQYF.

The chain couples TRBV2 to TRBJ2-5; no reliable D call. Germline V gene sequence: CDR1 SNHLY, CDR2 FYNNEI. There are 12 residues in the CDR3. The V and J ends lost 8 bases and 5 bases respectively, with 12 bases between them. For the CDR3, the DNA is TGTGCCAGCCAAGGAGAGGTGGAGACCCAGTACTTC. It codes for CASQGEVETQYF.

This chain uses TRBV19 with TRBJ2-7; 10 bases are a match to TRBD1. CDR1 and CDR2 (germline): LNHDA, SQIVND (reference sequence). The CDR3 is 15 amino acids. V lost 5 bases to trimming and J lost 3 bases; unmatched junction nucleotides: 7. The CDR3 DNA sequence: TGTGCCAGTAGTCGACAGGGGGCCCGTGGCTACGAGCAGTACTTC. Translation gives CASSRQGARGYEQYF. Based on the CDR3 plus reference TRBV19 and TRBJ2-7, the full variable domain is DGGITQSPKYLFRKEGQNVTLSCEQNLNHDAMYWYRQDPGQGLRLIYYSQIVNDFQKGDIAEGYSVSREKKESFPLTVTSAQKNPTAFYLCASSRQGARGYEQYFGPGTRLTVT.

This clone came up once. The chain carries TRBV28 and TRBJ1-5, with a weak D call TRBD1 (6 bases). Trimming pared 3 bases from V and 0 bases from J, leaving 9 bases between. Germline V CDR1 and CDR2: MDHEN, SYDVKM. This CDR3 contains 15 residues. The CDR3 sequence: CASSLWTDSNQPQHF. In nucleotides, the CDR3 is TGTGCCAGCAGTTTGTGGACAGATAGCAATCAGCCCCAGCATTTT.

The rearrangement links TRBV6-6 to TRBJ1-1; 11 nucleotides agree with TRBD1. Germline lookup yields CDR1 MNHNY and CDR2 SVGAGI (reference sequence). CDR3 length: 15 residues. J lost 5 bases, V lost 7 bases, and 9 bases had no gene match. The chain's CDR3 is CASNSRDRGETEAFF. For the CDR3, the DNA is TGTGCCAGCAATAGTCGGGACAGGGGGGAAACTGAAGCTTTCTTT.

The V and J genes are TRBV9 and TRBJ2-2, with D possibly TRBD1 on 6 matching bases. CDR3 size: 13 residues. Germline CDR1 reads SGDLS; CDR2 reads YYNGEE. The V gene lost 7 bases and the J gene lost 1 base, with 8 bases spanning the gap. The CDR3 sequence is CASRGQNTGELFF. The CDR3 DNA reads TGTGCCAGCCGGGGACAGAACACCGGGGAGCTGTTTTTT.

The V gene is TRBV6-1, the J gene TRBJ2-3; D is possibly TRBD2 (6 bases). The V and J ends lost 3 bases and 2 bases respectively, with 21 bases between them. CDR3 length equals 18 residues. Germline CDR1 and CDR2: MNHNS and SASEGT. The CDR3 loop is CASSDLRDLRIYTDTQYF. The CDR3 coding sequence is TGTGCCAGCAGTGATTTGAGGGACTTGCGGATTTACACAGATACGCAGTATTTT.

This chain uses TRBV7-2 with TRBJ2-3; 13 bases fit TRBD2. The V segment lost 2 bases and the J segment 4 bases; nucleotides outside the gene matches: 6. The CDR3 length is 17 residues. Germline values: CDR1 SGHTA, CDR2 FQGNSA. For the CDR3, the DNA is TGTGCCAGCAGCTTACCAAGACTAGCGGGAGGCCCAGATACGCAGTATTTT. Translating it yields CASSLPRLAGGPDTQYF.

The CDR3 DNA is TGTGCCACCTCTGCGGCGGGAGGGTTATCGAGCTCCTACGAGCAGTACTTC. Amino acids: CATSAAGGLSSSYEQYF. The V and J genes are TRBV28 and TRBJ2-7; 9 nucleotides agree with TRBD2. From germline, CDR1 is MDHEN and CDR2 SYDVKM. The CDR3 has 17 amino acids. The V segment lost 10 bases and the J segment 0 bases; nucleotides outside the gene matches: 16.

The chain has TRBV29-1 and TRBJ2-7; 8 nucleotides line up with TRBD2. CDR3 length: 13 amino acids. After removal of 6 bases from V and 0 bases from J, the junction contained 4 bases not matched to a gene. Looked up from germline, CDR1 is SQVTM and CDR2 is ANQGSEA. The CDR3: CSVETSGSYEQYF. CDR3 sequence (DNA): TGCAGCGTGGAAACTAGCGGCTCCTACGAGCAGTACTTC.

The chain recombines TRBV18 with TRBJ1-1, with a weak D call TRBD1 (5 bases). This CDR3 has 15 amino acids. Trimming cost V 0 bases and J 2 bases, with 10 bases left between them. The germline V gene has CDR1 KGHSH and CDR2 LQKENI. CDR3 in amino acids: CASSPPRGDNTEAFF. CDR3 in DNA: TGTGCCAGCTCACCACCCCGGGGGGATAACACTGAAGCTTTCTTT.

The J gene is TRBJ2-7, the V gene TRBV9; D is possibly TRBD2 (6 bases). In germline, CDR1 is SGDLS, CDR2 YYNGEE. With 4 bases removed from V and 1 base from J, the gap between germline ends came to 15 bases. The CDR3 loop spans 15 amino acids. Here the CDR3 reads CASSTAVGGSYEQYF. The CDR3 DNA sequence: TGTGCCAGCAGCACCGCCGTAGGAGGGTCCTACGAGCAGTACTTC.

This clone has only a few counts. The chain links TRBV7-2 to TRBJ2-3; 8 nucleotides line up with TRBD2. Germline V gives CDR1 SGHTA, CDR2 FQGNSA. The CDR3 totals 15 residues. Trimming removed 2 bases from V and 3 bases from J; junction bases left unmatched: 4. Written as DNA, the CDR3 is TGTGCCAGCAGCTTAACGGGAGGGAGTACAGATACGCAGTATTTT. This sequence encodes CASSLTGGSTDTQYF.

The rearrangement uses TRBV28 and TRBJ2-1, with TRBD2 matching 10 bases. There are 14 residues in the CDR3. V lost 6 bases, J lost 10 bases, and 9 bases stayed unmatched. Germline V gene lookup returns CDR1 MDHEN and CDR2 SYDVKM. The CDR3 spells CASRLDNSGREQFF. In DNA, the CDR3 is TGTGCCAGCAGACTGGACAATAGCGGGAGGGAGCAGTTCTTC.

This chain connects TRBV9 to TRBJ1-4, with 8 positions matching TRBD1. The germline gives CDR1 SGDLS, CDR2 YYNGEE. V was clipped by 4 bases and J by 4 bases; unmatched bases: 9. This CDR3 spans 16 amino acids. DNA for the CDR3: TGTGCCAGCAGCCCCCGGGGTACAGGGGGTAATGAAAAACTGTTTTTT. This sequence encodes CASSPRGTGGNEKLFF.

This chain connects TRBV7-8 to TRBJ2-7; D ambiguous. The CDR3 spans 14 residues. Deletions cut 1 base from V and 2 bases from J, with 9 bases between. In germline, CDR1 is SGHVS, CDR2 FQNEAQ. Here the CDR3 reads CASSLVRNPYEQYF. CDR3 DNA sequence: TGTGCCAGCAGCTTAGTCAGGAACCCCTACGAGCAGTACTTC.

This chain joins TRBV29-1 and TRBJ2-7; a weak D match, TRBD1 (6 bases). Trimming took off 4 bases at V and 6 bases at J, with 13 bases between the two ends. The CDR3 consists of 12 residues. Looked up from germline, CDR1 is SQVTM and CDR2 is ANQGSEA. In nucleotides, the CDR3 is TGCAGCGTTGCAACAGGGATAGGCGAGCAGTACTTC. Translation: CSVATGIGEQYF.

The chain joins TRBV18 to TRBJ1-1, with 7 positions matching TRBD1. Germline values: CDR1 KGHSH, CDR2 LQKENI. Trimming cost V 3 bases and J 0 bases; bases outside gene matches: 1. The CDR3 sequence is 14 residues long. CDR3 in amino acids: CASSPGQMNTEAFF. CDR3 coding DNA: TGTGCCAGCTCACCGGGACAGATGAACACTGAAGCTTTCTTT.

This sequence joins TRBV7-2 and TRBJ1-2; a possible D gene is TRBD1 (6 bases). Germline V CDR1 and CDR2: SGHTA, FQGNSA. CDR3 length equals 13 residues. Trimming shortened V by 5 bases and J by 7 bases, and 14 bases separated the two germline ends. In nucleotides, the CDR3 is TGTGCCAGCAGCCCAGGGGTTCTCCCTGGCTACACCTTC. This encodes CASSPGVLPGYTF. The entire variable domain, with the rest obtained from reference TRBV7-2 and TRBJ1-2, is as follows: GAGVSQSPSNKVTEKGKDVELRCDPISGHTALYWYRQSLGQGLEFLIYFQGNSAPDKSGLPSDRFSAERTGGSVSTLTIQRTQQEDSAVYLCASSPGVLPGYTFGSGTRLTVV.

The genes are TRBV19 and TRBJ2-7; possibly TRBD2 for D (6 bases). The germline V gene has CDR1 LNHDA and CDR2 SQIVND (reference sequence). The CDR3 runs 15 residues. Trimming removed 3 bases from V and 3 bases from J, with 15 bases in between. CDR3 DNA: TGTGCCAGTAGTATGGAGGGACGAGCGAACTACGAGCAGTACTTC. Its protein product is CASSMEGRANYEQYF.

The chain employs TRBV27 and TRBJ1-5; no clear D gene. Trimming took off 6 bases at V and 11 bases at J, with 20 bases between the two ends. Germline CDR1 reads MNHEY; CDR2 reads SMNVEV (reference sequence). This CDR3 is built from 14 residues. CDR3 amino acids: CASRQGRGVGAQHF. The CDR3 DNA reads as TGTGCCAGCAGACAAGGACGCGGAGTCGGGGCCCAGCATTTT.

For this clone: The identical CDR3 is also encoded by other nucleotide sequences in the sample. The J gene is TRBJ2-2, the V gene TRBV9; no firm D call. The CDR3 sequence is 15 residues long. Germline V gene sequence: CDR1 SGDLS, CDR2 YYNGEE. V was cut by 0 bases and J by 5 bases, with 11 bases left in between. CDR3 region: CASSVVGASTGELFF. The CDR3 DNA follows: TGTGCCAGCAGCGTAGTTGGAGCGTCTACCGGGGAGCTGTTTTTT.

V gene TRBV19 combines with J gene TRBJ2-3; the match to TRBD1 covers 8 bases. The CDR3 is 18 amino acids. Germline V gene lookup returns CDR1 LNHDA and CDR2 SQIVND (reference sequence). V was pared by 3 bases and J by 2 bases, with 13 bases of the junction left unmatched. In nucleotides, the CDR3 is TGTGCCAGTAGTATTCCGGGACGGGACAGGAGAAACACAGATACGCAGTATTTT. Translating it yields CASSIPGRDRRNTDTQYF.

V usage is TRBV10-3 and J usage is TRBJ2-1, with 13 nucleotides matching TRBD2. V trimming: 3 bases; J trimming: 7 bases; junction bases outside the gene matches: 6. Germline values: CDR1 ENHRY, CDR2 SYGVKD. This CDR3 region has 16 residues. In DNA form, the CDR3 reads TGTGCCATCAGTGAACCACTAGCGGGAGGGAGGAATGAGCAGTTCTTC. This gives the protein CAISEPLAGGRNEQFF.

A single count supports this clone. The rearrangement links TRBV18 to TRBJ1-1; TRBD1 matches 8 bases. Unmatched junction bases numbered 10, after V lost 2 bases and J lost 5 bases. CDR3 size: 16 residues. The germline V gene encodes CDR1 KGHSH and CDR2 LQKENI. CDR3 amino acids: CASSPMAQGAQTEAFF. The DNA for the CDR3 is TGTGCCAGCTCACCAATGGCGCAGGGGGCTCAAACTGAAGCTTTCTTT.